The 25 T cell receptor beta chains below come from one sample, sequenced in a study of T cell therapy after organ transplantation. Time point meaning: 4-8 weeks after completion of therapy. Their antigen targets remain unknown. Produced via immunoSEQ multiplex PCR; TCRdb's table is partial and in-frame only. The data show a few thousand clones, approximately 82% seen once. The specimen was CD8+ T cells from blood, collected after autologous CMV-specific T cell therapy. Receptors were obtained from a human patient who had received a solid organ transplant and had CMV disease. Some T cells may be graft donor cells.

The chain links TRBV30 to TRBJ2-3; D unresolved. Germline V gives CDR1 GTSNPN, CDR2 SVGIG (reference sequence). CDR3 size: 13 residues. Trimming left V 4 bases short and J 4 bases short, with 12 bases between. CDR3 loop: CAWTSLNADTQYF. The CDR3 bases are TGTGCCTGGACCTCCCTGAATGCAGATACGCAGTATTTT.

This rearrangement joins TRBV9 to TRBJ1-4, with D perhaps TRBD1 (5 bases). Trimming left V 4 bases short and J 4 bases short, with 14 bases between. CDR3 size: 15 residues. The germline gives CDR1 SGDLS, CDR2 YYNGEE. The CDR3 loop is CASSPGQDNNEKLFF. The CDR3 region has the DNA TGTGCCAGCAGCCCCGGGCAGGACAATAATGAAAAACTGTTTTTT.

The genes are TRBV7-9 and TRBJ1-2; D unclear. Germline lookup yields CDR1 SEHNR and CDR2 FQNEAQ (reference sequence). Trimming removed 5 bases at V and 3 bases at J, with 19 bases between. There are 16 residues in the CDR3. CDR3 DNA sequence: TGTGCCAGCAGCCCTTCTACTTCGGCAGCTTACTATGGCTACACCTTC. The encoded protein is CASSPSTSAAYYGYTF.

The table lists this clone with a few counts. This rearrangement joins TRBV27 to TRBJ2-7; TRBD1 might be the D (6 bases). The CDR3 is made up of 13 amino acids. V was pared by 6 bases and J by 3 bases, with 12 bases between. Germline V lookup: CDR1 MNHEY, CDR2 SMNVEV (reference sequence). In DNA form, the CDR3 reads TGTGCCAGCAGAAGTGGGGGCGGCTACGAGCAGTACTTC. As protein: CASRSGGGYEQYF.

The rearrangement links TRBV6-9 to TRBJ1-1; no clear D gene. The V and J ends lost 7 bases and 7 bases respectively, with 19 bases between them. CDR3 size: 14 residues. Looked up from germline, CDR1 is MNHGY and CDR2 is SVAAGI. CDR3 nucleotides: TGTGCCAGCACCTCGGTCCTCGGCGGACTTGAAGCTTTCTTT. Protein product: CASTSVLGGLEAFF.

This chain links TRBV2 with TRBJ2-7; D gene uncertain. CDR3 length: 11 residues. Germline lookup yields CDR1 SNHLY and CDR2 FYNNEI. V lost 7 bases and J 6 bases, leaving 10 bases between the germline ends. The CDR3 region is CASTLRSEQYF. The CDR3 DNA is TGTGCCAGCACCTTGAGAAGCGAGCAGTACTTC.

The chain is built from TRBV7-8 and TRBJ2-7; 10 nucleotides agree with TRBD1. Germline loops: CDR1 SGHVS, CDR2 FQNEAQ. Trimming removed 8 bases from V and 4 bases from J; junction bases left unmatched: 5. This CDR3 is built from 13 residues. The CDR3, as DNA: TGTGCCAGCCGGGACAGGGGCCGGTACGAGCAGTACTTC. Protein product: CASRDRGRYEQYF.

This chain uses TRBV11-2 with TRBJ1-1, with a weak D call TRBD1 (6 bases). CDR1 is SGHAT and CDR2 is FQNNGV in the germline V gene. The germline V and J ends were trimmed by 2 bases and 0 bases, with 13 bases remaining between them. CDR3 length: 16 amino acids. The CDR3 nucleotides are TGTGCCAGCAGCTTAATGGGGGGGCGTGTGAACACTGAAGCTTTCTTT. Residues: CASSLMGGRVNTEAFF.

CDR3 sequence: CASSRTVNEKLFF. In nucleotides, the CDR3 is TGTGCCAGCAGCAGAACAGTTAATGAAAAACTGTTTTTT. The chain uses TRBV7-9 and TRBJ1-4; D uncertain. The V gene lost 5 bases and the J gene lost 4 bases, with 8 bases spanning the gap. Germline CDR1 is SEHNR and CDR2 is FQNEAQ (reference sequence). This CDR3 region has 13 residues.

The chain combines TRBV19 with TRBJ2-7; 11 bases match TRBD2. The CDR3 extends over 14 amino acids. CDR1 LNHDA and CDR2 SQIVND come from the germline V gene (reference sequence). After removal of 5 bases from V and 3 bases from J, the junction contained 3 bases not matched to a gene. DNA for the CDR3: TGTGCCAGTAGTTTTGGACTAGCGGGCTACGAGCAGTACTTC. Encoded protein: CASSFGLAGYEQYF. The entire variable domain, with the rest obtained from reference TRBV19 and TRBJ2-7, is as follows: DGGITQSPKYLFRKEGQNVTLSCEQNLNHDAMYWYRQDPGQGLRLIYYSQIVNDFQKGDIAEGYSVSREKKESFPLTVTSAQKNPTAFYLCASSFGLAGYEQYFGPGTRLTVT.

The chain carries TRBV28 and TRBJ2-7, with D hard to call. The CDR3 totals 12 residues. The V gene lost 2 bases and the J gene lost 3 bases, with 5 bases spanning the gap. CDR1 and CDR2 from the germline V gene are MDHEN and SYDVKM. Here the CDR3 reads CASSLANYEQYF. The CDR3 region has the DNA TGTGCCAGCAGTTTAGCGAACTACGAGCAGTACTTC.

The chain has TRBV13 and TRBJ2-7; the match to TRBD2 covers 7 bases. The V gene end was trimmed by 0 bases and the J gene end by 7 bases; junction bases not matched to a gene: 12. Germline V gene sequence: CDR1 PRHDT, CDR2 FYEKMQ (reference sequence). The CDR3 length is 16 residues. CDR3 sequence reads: CASSLGRGEPFSEQYF. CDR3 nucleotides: TGTGCCAGCAGCTTAGGCCGGGGGGAACCTTTCTCGGAGCAGTACTTC.

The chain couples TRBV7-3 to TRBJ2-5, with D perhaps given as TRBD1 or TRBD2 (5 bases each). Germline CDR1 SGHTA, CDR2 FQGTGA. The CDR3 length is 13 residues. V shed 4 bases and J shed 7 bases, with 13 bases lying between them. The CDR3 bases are TGTGCCAGCAGCTCAACGGGACCCGGGACCCAGTACTTC. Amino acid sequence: CASSSTGPGTQYF.

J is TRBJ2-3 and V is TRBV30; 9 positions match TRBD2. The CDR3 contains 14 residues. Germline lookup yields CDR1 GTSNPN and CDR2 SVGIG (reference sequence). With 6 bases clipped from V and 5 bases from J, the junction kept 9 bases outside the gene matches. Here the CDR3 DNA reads TGTGCCTGTAATAGCGGGGGAATTTTAGATACGCAGTATTTT. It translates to CACNSGGILDTQYF.

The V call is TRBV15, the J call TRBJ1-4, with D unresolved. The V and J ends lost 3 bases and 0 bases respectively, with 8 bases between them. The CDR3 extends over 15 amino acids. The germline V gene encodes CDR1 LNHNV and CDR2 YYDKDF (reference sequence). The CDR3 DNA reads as TGTGCCACCAGCAGGAGAATTACAACTAATGAAAAACTGTTTTTT. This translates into CATSRRITTNEKLFF.

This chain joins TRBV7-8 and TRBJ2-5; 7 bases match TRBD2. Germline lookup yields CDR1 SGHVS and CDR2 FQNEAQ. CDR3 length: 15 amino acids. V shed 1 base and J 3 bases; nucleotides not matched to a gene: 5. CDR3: CASSLGEGLKETQYF. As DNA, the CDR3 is TGTGCCAGCAGCTTAGGGGAGGGATTAAAAGAGACCCAGTACTTC. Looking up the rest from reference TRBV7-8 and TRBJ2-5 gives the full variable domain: GAGVSQSPRYKVAKRGQDVALRCDPISGHVSLFWYQQALGQGPEFLTYFQNEAQLDKSGLPSDRFFAERPEGSVSTLKIQRTQQEDSAVYLCASSLGEGLKETQYFGPGTRLLVL.

This chain's CDR3 is CASSYKLGPGELFF. CDR3 coding DNA: TGTGCCAGCAGTTACAAGCTTGGCCCCGGGGAGCTGTTTTTT. This chain links TRBV27 with TRBJ2-2, with unresolved D. V lost 4 bases to trimming and J lost 6 bases, with 12 bases between them. The CDR3 sequence is 14 residues long. Germline CDR1 reads MNHEY; CDR2 reads SMNVEV (reference sequence).

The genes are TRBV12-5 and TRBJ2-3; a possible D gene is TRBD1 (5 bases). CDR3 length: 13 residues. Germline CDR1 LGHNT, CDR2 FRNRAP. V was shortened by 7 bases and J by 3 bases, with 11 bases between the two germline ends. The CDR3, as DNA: TGTGCTAGTGAGGGGCAGGAGACAGATACGCAGTATTTT. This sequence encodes CASEGQETDTQYF. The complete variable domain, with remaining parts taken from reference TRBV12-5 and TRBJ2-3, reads DARVTQTPRHKVTEMGQEVTMRCQPILGHNTVFWYRQTMMQGLELLAYFRNRAPLDDSGMPKDRFSAEMPDATLATLKIQPSEPRDSAVYFCASEGQETDTQYFGPGTRLTVL.

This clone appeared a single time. CDR3 amino acids: CASSGGREQYF. For the CDR3, the DNA is TGTGCCAGCAGTGGTGGCCGGGAGCAGTACTTC. This chain connects TRBV2 to TRBJ2-7; D unclear. The V end was cut by 4 bases, the J end by 7 bases, with 8 bases between. The germline gives CDR1 SNHLY, CDR2 FYNNEI. This CDR3 has 11 residues.

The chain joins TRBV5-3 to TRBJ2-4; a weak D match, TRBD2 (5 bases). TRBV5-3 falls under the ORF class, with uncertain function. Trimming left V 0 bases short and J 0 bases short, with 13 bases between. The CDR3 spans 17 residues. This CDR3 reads CARSLEVLGLAKNIQYF. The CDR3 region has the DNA TGTGCCAGAAGCTTGGAGGTGCTTGGACTAGCCAAAAACATTCAGTACTTC.

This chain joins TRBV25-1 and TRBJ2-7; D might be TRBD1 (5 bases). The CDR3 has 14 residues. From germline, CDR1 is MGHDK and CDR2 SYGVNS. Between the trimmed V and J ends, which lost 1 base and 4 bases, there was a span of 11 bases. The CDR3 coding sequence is TGTGCCAGCAGTGAATCCCCGGACACTTACGAGCAGTACTTC. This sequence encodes CASSESPDTYEQYF.

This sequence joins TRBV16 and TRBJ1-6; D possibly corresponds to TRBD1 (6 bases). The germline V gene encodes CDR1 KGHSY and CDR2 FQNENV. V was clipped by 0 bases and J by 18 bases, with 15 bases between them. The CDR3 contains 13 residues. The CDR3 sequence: CASSQSGGDRPHF. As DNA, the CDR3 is TGTGCCAGCAGCCAATCAGGGGGTGACCGTCCCCACTTT.

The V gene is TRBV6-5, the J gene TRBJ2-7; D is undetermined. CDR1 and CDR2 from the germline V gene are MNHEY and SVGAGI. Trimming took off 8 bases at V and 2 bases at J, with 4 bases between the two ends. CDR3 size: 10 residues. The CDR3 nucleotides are TGTGCCAGCGGGGCCTACGAGCAGTACTTC. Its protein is CASGAYEQYF.

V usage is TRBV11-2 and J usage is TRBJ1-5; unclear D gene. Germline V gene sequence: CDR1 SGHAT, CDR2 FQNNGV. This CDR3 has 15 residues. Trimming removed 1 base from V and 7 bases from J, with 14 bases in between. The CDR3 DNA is TGTGCCAGCAGCTTAGGGTACGTGGCAGGCCAGCCCCAGCATTTT. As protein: CASSLGYVAGQPQHF.

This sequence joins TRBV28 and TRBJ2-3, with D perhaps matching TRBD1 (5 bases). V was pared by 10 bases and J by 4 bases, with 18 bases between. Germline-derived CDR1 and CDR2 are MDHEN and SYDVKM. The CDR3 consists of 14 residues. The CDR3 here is CATGGAVGADTQYF. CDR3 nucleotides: TGTGCCACCGGTGGGGCGGTTGGCGCAGATACGCAGTATTTT. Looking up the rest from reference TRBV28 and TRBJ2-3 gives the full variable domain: DVKVTQSSRYLVKRTGEKVFLECVQDMDHENMFWYRQDPGLGLRLIYFSYDVKMKEKGDIPEGYSVSREKKERFSLILESASTNQTSMYLCATGGAVGADTQYFGPGTRLTVL.